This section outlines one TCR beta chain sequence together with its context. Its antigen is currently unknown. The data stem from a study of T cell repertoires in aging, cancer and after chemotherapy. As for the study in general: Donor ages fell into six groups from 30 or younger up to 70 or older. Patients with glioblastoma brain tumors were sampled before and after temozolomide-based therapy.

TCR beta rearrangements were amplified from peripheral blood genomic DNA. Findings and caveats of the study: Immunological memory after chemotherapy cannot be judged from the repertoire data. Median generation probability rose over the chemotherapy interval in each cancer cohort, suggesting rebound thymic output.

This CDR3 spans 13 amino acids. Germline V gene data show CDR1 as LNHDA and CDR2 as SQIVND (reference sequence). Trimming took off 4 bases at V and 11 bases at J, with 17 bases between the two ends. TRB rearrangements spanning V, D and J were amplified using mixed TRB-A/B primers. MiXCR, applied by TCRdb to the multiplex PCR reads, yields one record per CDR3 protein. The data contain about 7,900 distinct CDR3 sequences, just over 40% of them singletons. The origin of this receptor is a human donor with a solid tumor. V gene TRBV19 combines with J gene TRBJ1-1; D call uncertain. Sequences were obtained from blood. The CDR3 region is CASSSIPPQVAFF. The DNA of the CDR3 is TGTGCCAGTAGTAGTATCCCACCCCAGGTTGCTTTCTTT. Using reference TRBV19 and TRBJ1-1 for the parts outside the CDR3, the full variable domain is DGGITQSPKYLFRKEGQNVTLSCEQNLNHDAMYWYRQDPGQGLRLIYYSQIVNDFQKGDIAEGYSVSREKKESFPLTVTSAQKNPTAFYLCASSSIPPQVAFFGQGTRLTVV.